Listed below are T cell receptor beta chains from one sample, sequenced in a study of Ad26.COV2.S vaccination and SARS-CoV-2 variants. Sequencing was performed with immunoSEQ multiplex PCR; in TCRdb, only in-frame clones are kept and a portion is missing. The sample has about 240,000 clones, around 89% seen once. Here the sequenced sample was peripheral blood, taken in a trial of Ad26.COV2.S vaccine versus placebo. The source is a person between 18 and 65 years old who received the Ad26.COV2.S COVID-19 vaccine or a placebo. Both conserved end residues are part of each CDR3. A D gene is named only where the DNA matches it firmly. Clone size is not always given. Where it is, it says once, few, many or a class for expanded clones.

cdr3_length clone_size d_call j_call v_call cdr3_nt cdr3_aa
12 - - TRBJ2-5 TRBV29-1 TGCAGCGTTAGCCTGGAAAGAGAGACCCAGTACTTC CSVSLERETQYF
14 - TRBD2 TRBJ2-7 TRBV5-4 TGTGCCAGCAGCTTGGGAGCGGGGATTCTTGAGCAGTACTTC CASSLGAGILEQYF
14 - TRBD1 TRBJ2-7 TRBV9 TGTGCCAGCAGCGTAAGACAGGGGGCCGGCGAGCAGTACTTC CASSVRQGAGEQYF
16 few TRBD1 TRBJ2-5 TRBV7-2 TGTGCCAGCAGCGAGGGGCCGGGACAGGGAATGGAGACCCAGTACTTC CASSEGPGQGMETQYF
15 - - TRBJ1-3 TRBV5-4 TGTGCCAGCAGCTCGGACGGTGACTCTGGAAACACCATATATTTT CASSSDGDSGNTIYF
13 - - TRBJ1-6 TRBV12-3/TRBV12-4 TGTGCCAGCAGTTCCAACAGGGTTTCACCCCTCCACTTT CASSSNRVSPLHF
16 - - TRBJ1-4 TRBV2 TGTGCCAGCAGTGGGGCACTCTCACCGAATAATGAAAAACTGTTTTTT CASSGALSPNNEKLFF
13 many - TRBJ2-7 TRBV6-6 TGTGCCAGCAGGTCTAGTCCATCTTACGAGCAGTACTTC CASRSSPSYEQYF
14 - TRBD2 TRBJ2-7 TRBV28 TGTGCCAGCACCTCGGGGGGGGTAGCGGGCGAGCAGTACTTC CASTSGGVAGEQYF
14 - - TRBJ2-5 TRBV5-1 TGCGCCAGCAGTACGGCGGGGATTCAAGAGACCCAGTACTTC CASSTAGIQETQYF
18 - TRBD2 TRBJ2-3 TRBV7-3 TGTGCCAGCAGCCCCCAACCGGGACTAGCGGGAGTTAGGGATACGCAGTATTTT CASSPQPGLAGVRDTQYF
14 - - TRBJ1-4 TRBV7-9 TGTGCCAGCAGCTCGGGGGCAGCTAATGAAAAACTGTTTTTT CASSSGAANEKLFF
13 once - TRBJ2-5 TRBV6-5 TGTGCCAGCAGTTACGGCAGCCAAGAGACCCAGTACTTC CASSYGSQETQYF
14 - - TRBJ1-2 TRBV3-1/TRBV3-2 TGTGCCAGCAGCCAAGGGACAGTTAACTATGGCTACACCTTC CASSQGTVNYGYTF
14 once - TRBJ1-2 TRBV6-5 TGTGCCAGCAGGCCGACGGAAGTCTTCTATGGCTACACCTTC CASRPTEVFYGYTF
14 - - TRBJ1-2 TRBV28 TGTGCCACTCTACTCACAGGGATCGGGTATGGCTACACCTTC CATLLTGIGYGYTF
15 - - TRBJ1-5 TRBV28 TGTGCCAGCAGTCCCCCGGGAGGGTTCAATCAGCCCCAGCATTTT CASSPPGGFNQPQHF
19 - - TRBJ2-6 TRBV7-3 TGTGCCAGCAGCCGGTATGCGCCGCAGGGTCTCTCTGGGGCCAACGTCCTGACTTTC CASSRYAPQGLSGANVLTF
13 - - TRBJ2-1 TRBV4-3 TGCGCCAGCAGCGAAACCGGACTCGCGGGGCAGTTCTTC CASSETGLAGQFF
15 - TRBD1 TRBJ2-7 TRBV7-9 TGTGCCAGCAGCTTAGATGGGACAGGGGGCGACGAGCAGTACTTC CASSLDGTGGDEQYF
16 - - TRBJ2-1 TRBV27 TGTGCCAGCAGTTCAGGTGGGAGCTACGACTACAATGAGCAGTTCTTC CASSSGGSYDYNEQFF
16 - - TRBJ2-2 TRBV5-8 TGTGCCAGCAGCATGAGGGGGACTGGGAACACCGGGGAGCTGTTTTTT CASSMRGTGNTGELFF
16 - - TRBJ2-7 TRBV3-1/TRBV3-2 TGTGCCAGCAGCCAAGGGGATCGGGAGTTGGACTACGAGCAGTACTTC CASSQGDRELDYEQYF
18 - - TRBJ1-2 TRBV5-8 TGTGCCAGCAGCTTACTACTGAGGAGACGACCTACTAACTATGGCTACACCTTC CASSLLLRRRPTNYGYTF
16 - - TRBJ2-4 TRBV7-9 TGTGCCAGCAGCTCCGAGGGCACCCTAGCCAAAAACATTCAGTACTTC CASSSEGTLAKNIQYF
15 - - TRBJ1-1 TRBV19 TGTGCCAGTAGTATAGAGAAGCTCATGAACACTGAAGCTTTCTTT CASSIEKLMNTEAFF
17 - TRBD1 TRBJ1-2 TRBV7-8 TGTGCCAGCAGCCCTGACCGACAGGGATGGAATTTAGGAGGCTACACCTTC CASSPDRQGWNLGGYTF
12 - - TRBJ2-5 TRBV28 TGTGCCAGCAGTTCCGAACTCGAGACCCAGTACTTC CASSSELETQYF
14 - - TRBJ1-4 TRBV5-1 TGCGCCAGCAGCGGGTCGTTCTTAGGTGGAAAACTGTTTTTT CASSGSFLGGKLFF
16 - - TRBJ1-6 TRBV27 TGTGCCAGCAGTTTATCCCAGAGCTCCTATAATTCACCCCTCCACTTT CASSLSQSSYNSPLHF
14 - - TRBJ2-5 TRBV18 TGTGCCAGCTCACCATACATAGGCCAAGAGACCCAGTACTTC CASSPYIGQETQYF
16 - TRBD1 TRBJ2-1 TRBV6-6 TGTGCCAGCAGTTACCGTACTGGGACAGTTAACAATGAGCAGTTCTTC CASSYRTGTVNNEQFF